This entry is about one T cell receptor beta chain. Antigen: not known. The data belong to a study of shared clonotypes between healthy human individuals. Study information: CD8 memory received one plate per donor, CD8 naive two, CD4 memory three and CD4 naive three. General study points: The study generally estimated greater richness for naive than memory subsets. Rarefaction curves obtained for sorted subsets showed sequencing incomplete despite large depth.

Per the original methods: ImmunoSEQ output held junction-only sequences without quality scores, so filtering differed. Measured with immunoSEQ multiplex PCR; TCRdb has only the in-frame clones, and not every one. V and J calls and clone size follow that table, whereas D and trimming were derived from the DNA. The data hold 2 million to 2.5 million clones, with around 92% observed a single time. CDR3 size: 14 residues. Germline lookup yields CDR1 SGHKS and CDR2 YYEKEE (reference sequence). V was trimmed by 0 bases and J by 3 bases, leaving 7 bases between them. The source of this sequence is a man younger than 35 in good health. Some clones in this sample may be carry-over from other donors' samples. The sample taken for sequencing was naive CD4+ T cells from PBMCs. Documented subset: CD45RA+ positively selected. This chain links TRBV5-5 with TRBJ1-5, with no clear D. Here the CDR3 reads CASSLELYNQPQHF. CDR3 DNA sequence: TGTGCCAGCAGCTTGGAACTGTACAATCAGCCCCAGCATTTT.